This T cell receptor beta chain was identified in a study of blood T cells in healthy people across ages. Together with a sample-barcoded 5' primer, a J-beta primer mix was included in a second PCR lasting about 7 to 12 cycles. At least 2.5 million CDR3-containing paired-end reads were obtained per sample. TCRdb recomputed calls from the 5' RACE reads with MiXCR, one row per CDR3 protein. The sample yields around 990,000 distinct CDR3 sequences, about 23% seen once. Germline-derived CDR1 and CDR2 are SNHLY and FYNNEI. The V gene lost 7 bases and the J gene lost 1 base, with 8 bases spanning the gap. The CDR3 totals 13 residues. These data also featured in a second study, about T cells of mothers and their children. That publication notes: Barcodes and 2-4 random nucleotides were added by M1S in the second PCR.

V usage is TRBV2 and J usage is TRBJ1-5; D is ambiguous. Sequencing input: blood. This clonotype was obtained from a girl aged 2 to 10 in good health. CDR3 protein: CASKGNSNQPQHF. DNA of the CDR3: TGTGCCAGCAAGGGCAACAGCAATCAGCCCCAGCATTTT.